This TCR beta chain is drawn from a study of T cell responses to AZD1222 COVID-19 vaccine. The study, taken as a whole, reports: Elevations in Spike-specific TCR breadth and depth followed administration of two AZD1222 doses. Baseline serostatus was positive in only a handful of AZD1222 recipients. Repertoires were obtained solely post-peak T cell response.

CDR3 length: 14 residues. From germline, CDR1 is LNHNV and CDR2 YYDKDF (reference sequence). Germline trimming cut 3 bases from V and 8 bases from J; bases unmatched to any gene: 9. This clone was observed once. Antigen specificity is unknown. Sequenced by immunoSEQ multiplex PCR; TCRdb stores in-frame clones only, minus some. The top ten clones hold 4.6% of a sample with about 110,000 clones, roughly four fifths of them seen once. The clonotype comes from an adult in good health. This chain uses TRBV15 with TRBJ1-2; TRBD1 matches 7 bases. The specimen was peripheral blood, collected on day 0 of AZD1222 vaccination. The CDR3 loop reads CATSRLDREEGYTF. DNA for the CDR3: TGTGCCACCAGCAGGCTCGACAGGGAGGAAGGCTACACCTTC.